This section outlines one T cell receptor (beta chain) sequence together with its context. Its cognate antigen is unknown. TCRdb ran MiXCR on the RT-PCR reads and lists one entry per CDR3 protein. Counted here are approximately 700,000 distinct CDR3 sequences, approximately 15% occurring once; the ten biggest clones make up 6.5% to 8.5%. This sample was taken from a study of response to subunit inactivated influenza vaccine. General study points: Authors suggested that a seasonal influenza vaccination recruits few new T cells each time.

This CDR3 has 14 residues. Unmatched junction bases numbered 0, after V lost 0 bases and J lost 5 bases. Per the germline V gene, CDR1 is SGDLS and CDR2 is YYNGEE. Material: PBMCs from blood, obtained around 15 days before vaccination. The sequence came from a man between 45 and 60 years old who received an inactivated influenza vaccine. The chain couples TRBV9 to TRBJ2-7; TRBD2 agrees at 12 bases. CDR3 residues: CASSVGLAGDEQYF. The CDR3 DNA is TGTGCCAGCAGCGTAGGACTAGCGGGAGACGAGCAGTACTTC.